A selection of T cell receptor beta chains follows, all from one sample in a study of blood T cell repertoires in COVID-19. The repertoire was sequenced with immunoSEQ multiplex PCR; TCRdb's copy has only in-frame clones and lacks some. The profile shows roughly 96,000 clones, around 80% of them singletons. What was sequenced was peripheral blood. The source is an elderly man with acute or convalescent COVID-19. The CDR3 runs from the conserved cysteine through the conserved F or W. D genes are given only for firm matches. Some rows mark clone size as missing; the rest say once, few, many or name a class of expanded clone.

v_call	j_call	d_call	clone_size	cdr3_aa	cdr3_nt
TRBV9	TRBJ2-7	TRBD2	once	CASSVGGTSGVYEQYF	TGTGCCAGCAGCGTAGGCGGGACTAGCGGGGTCTACGAGCAGTACTTC
TRBV19	TRBJ2-2	TRBD2	-	CASSRNTGTTAGELFF	TGTGCCAGTAGTAGAAACACCGGGACTACGGCCGGGGAGCTGTTTTTT
TRBV6-6	TRBJ2-3	TRBD2	-	CASSPRTSGRTLTDTQYF	TGTGCCAGCAGTCCCCGGACTAGCGGGAGGACCCTCACAGATACGCAGTATTTT
TRBV28	TRBJ1-1	-	-	CASSLTLGSAFF	TGTGCCAGCAGTTTAACCCTTGGCTCAGCTTTCTTT
TRBV28	TRBJ2-2	-	-	CASTVVAGELFF	TGTGCCAGTACTGTGGTGGCCGGGGAGCTGTTTTTT
TRBV28	TRBJ1-1	-	once	CATLTGSTEAFF	TGTGCCACCCTTACAGGGTCCACTGAAGCTTTCTTT
TRBV2	TRBJ2-3	-	-	CASKRPSTDTQYF	TGTGCCAGCAAGCGGCCTAGCACAGATACGCAGTATTTT
TRBV11-2	TRBJ1-2	-	once	CASHPGGQTLANYGYTF	TGTGCCAGTCACCCGGGAGGACAGACGTTAGCTAACTATGGCTACACCTTC
TRBV29-1	TRBJ1-2	TRBD1	few	CSDYGGDSSYGYTF	TGCAGCGACTACGGCGGGGACAGTTCCTATGGCTACACCTTC
TRBV11-2	TRBJ1-1	-	-	CASSPESNQAFF	TGTGCCAGCAGCCCCGAGAGTAACCAAGCTTTCTTT
TRBV19	TRBJ1-3	-	-	CASTLAGTDNTIYF	TGTGCCAGTACCCTAGCGGGAACAGATAACACCATATATTTT
TRBV30	TRBJ1-6	-	-	CAWGNRASPLHF	TGTGCCTGGGGTAACAGGGCTTCACCCCTCCACTTT
TRBV9	TRBJ1-5	TRBD1	-	CASSRQGAPKGQPQHF	TGTGCCAGCAGCAGACAGGGGGCTCCAAAGGGCCAGCCCCAGCATTTT
TRBV5-4	TRBJ2-6	TRBD2	few	CASSLVGGAGANVLTF	TGTGCCAGCAGCTTGGTGGGAGGGGCTGGGGCCAACGTCCTGACTTTC
TRBV5-5	TRBJ1-4	TRBD1	-	CASSQLGTVATNEKLFF	TGTGCCAGCAGCCAGCTCGGGACAGTGGCAACTAATGAAAAACTGTTTTTT
TRBV19	TRBJ1-2	-	-	CASGTYGYTF	TGTGCCAGTGGGACTTATGGCTACACCTTC
TRBV30	TRBJ1-6	TRBD1	-	CAWSPTGFSPLHF	TGTGCCTGGAGTCCGACAGGGTTTTCACCCCTCCACTTT
TRBV19	TRBJ2-2	TRBD1	-	CASRMTGTGELFF	TGTGCCAGTAGAATGACAGGGACCGGGGAGCTGTTTTTT
TRBV20-1	TRBJ2-2	-	-	CSASLGGRTGELFF	TGCAGTGCTAGTTTGGGGGGACGGACCGGGGAGCTGTTTTTT
TRBV30	TRBJ1-2	-	-	CAWIWGPSSNRGYTF	TGTGCCTGGATTTGGGGGCCTTCTTCTAACAGGGGCTACACCTTC
TRBV19	TRBJ2-1	-	-	CASSIEAGTYNEQFF	TGTGCCAGTAGTATCGAGGCAGGGACCTACAATGAGCAGTTCTTC
TRBV4-3	TRBJ2-7	-	medium-sized	CASSQGIADEQYF	TGCGCCAGCAGCCAAGGTATAGCCGACGAGCAGTACTTC
TRBV7-9	TRBJ1-4	-	-	CASSGDSLFF	TGTGCCAGCAGTGGAGACAGCCTGTTTTTT
TRBV6-2/TRBV6-3	TRBJ2-6	-	-	CASSAGTPFSGANVLTF	TGTGCCAGCAGTGCCGGGACACCCTTCTCTGGGGCCAACGTCCTGACTTTC